What follows are 22 T cell receptor beta chains derived from one specimen sequenced in a study of response to subunit inactivated influenza vaccine. TCRdb used MiXCR to reprocess the RT-PCR reads, holding one entry per CDR3 protein. Of approximately 500,000 distinct CDR3 sequences listed, 10% to 15% are singletons. The sequenced sample was PBMCs from blood, obtained more than 35 days after vaccination. These receptors originate from a man aged 50 to 59 who received an inactivated influenza vaccine.

This clonotype is a singleton in its sample. A read error is possible here, since a much larger clone lies one base away. The chain uses TRBV24-1 and TRBJ2-1; D uncertain. V lost 9 bases and J 4 bases, leaving 9 bases between the germline ends. The CDR3 is 12 amino acids. Germline values: CDR1 KGHDR, CDR2 SFDVKD. The CDR3 DNA reads as TGTGCCACCGGTACCGGTTACAATGAGCAGTTCTTC. Protein: CATGTGYNEQFF.

This clonotype was seen repeatedly, ten times or more. V is TRBV6-2 or TRBV6-3 and J is TRBJ2-7; the D is unclear. V lost 6 bases and J 1 base, leaving 16 bases between the germline ends. The CDR3 runs 15 residues. Germline V gives CDR1 MNHEY, CDR2 SVGEGT. This chain's CDR3 is CASSLSLWGSYEQYF. The CDR3 nucleotides are TGTGCCAGCAGCCTCTCCTTATGGGGATCCTACGAGCAGTACTTC.

In this sample, this clonotype turned up many times. This chain's CDR3 is CAISAGLDSDTQYF. The CDR3 DNA reads TGTGCCATCAGTGCGGGACTAGACTCAGATACGCAGTATTTT. This chain links TRBV10-3 with TRBJ2-3; 8 positions agree with TRBD2. V dropped 4 bases and J dropped 4; count of bases not matched to a gene: 4. Germline CDR1 is ENHRY and CDR2 is SYGVKD. The CDR3 contains 14 residues.

This clonotype appeared a few times. The chain is built from TRBV5-1 and TRBJ2-2; 7 bases match TRBD1. With 6 bases clipped from V and 4 bases from J, the junction kept 9 bases outside the gene matches. In germline, CDR1 is SGHRS, CDR2 YFSETQ. This CDR3 region has 15 residues. This CDR3 reads CASIQGSPSTGELFF. The CDR3 region has the DNA TGCGCCAGCATACAGGGGTCGCCATCCACCGGGGAGCTGTTTTTT.

The V call is TRBV12-3 or TRBV12-4, the J call TRBJ2-4; maybe TRBD2 (5 bases). The V end was cut by 5 bases, the J end by 1 base, with 15 bases between. The CDR3 length is 16 residues. The CDR3 bases are TGTGCCAGCAGTGGGTCGACGCCGGGGGCCAAAAACATTCAGTACTTC. This translates into CASSGSTPGAKNIQYF.

This clonotype appeared a few times. The chain links TRBV2 to TRBJ2-6; tentative D call: TRBD2 (6 bases). Germline V gene data show CDR1 as SNHLY and CDR2 as FYNNEI. Trimming removed 6 bases from V and 0 bases from J, with 15 bases in between. The length of the CDR3 is 17 residues. CDR3 coding DNA: TGTGCCAGCAGGGGAGGTATGGGACGCTCTGGGGCCAACGTCCTGACTTTC. The encoded protein is CASRGGMGRSGANVLTF.

This clonotype was found many times. The chain is built from TRBV12-3 or TRBV12-4 and TRBJ2-2; D is possibly TRBD1 (6 bases). This CDR3 is built from 15 residues. The V and J ends lost 6 bases and 4 bases respectively, with 15 bases between them. The CDR3 DNA reads TGTGCCAGCAGGGGGGCAGGAAGGTCCACCGGGGAGCTGTTTTTT. Amino acids: CASRGAGRSTGELFF.

This clonotype was observed a few times. V is TRBV10-2 and J is TRBJ2-1, with TRBD1 as a possible D gene (6 bases). CDR1 is WSHSY and CDR2 is SAAADI in the germline V gene. The V end lost 10 bases, the J end lost 2 bases, and 9 bases lay between the germline ends. CDR3 length: 12 amino acids. CDR3 region: CAIQGPYNEQFF. CDR3 nucleotide sequence: TGCGCCATACAGGGCCCCTACAATGAGCAGTTCTTC.

This clonotype was detected many times. The chain has TRBV6-1 and TRBJ1-1; D may be TRBD1 (6 bases). The CDR3 has 15 residues. Trimming removed 3 bases at V and 2 bases at J, with 13 bases between. In germline, CDR1 is MNHNS, CDR2 SASEGT. The CDR3 coding sequence is TGTGCCAGCAGTGATCGGGGGGCGGTCAACACTGAAGCTTTCTTT. Protein: CASSDRGAVNTEAFF.

This clonotype has ten or more counts. The chain carries TRBV5-8 and TRBJ2-1; 7 bases are shared with TRBD2. This CDR3 has 17 residues. The germline CDR1 and CDR2 sequences are SGHTS and YDEGEE. V shed 3 bases, J shed 5 bases, and the junction held 14 bases outside the gene matches. The CDR3 spells CASSSGGPTKINNEQFF. For the CDR3, the DNA is TGTGCCAGCAGCTCGGGAGGTCCCACAAAGATCAACAATGAGCAGTTCTTC.

This clonotype was seen repeatedly, ten times or more. The chain recombines TRBV5-1 with TRBJ2-7; no clear D gene. The CDR3 is 14 residues long. Per germline, CDR1 SGHRS and CDR2 YFSETQ. V was trimmed by 4 bases and J by 2 bases, leaving 13 bases between them. The CDR3 loop reads CASSQDGPPYEQYF. CDR3 DNA sequence: TGCGCCAGCAGCCAAGATGGGCCTCCCTACGAGCAGTACTTC.

This clonotype was detected a few times. The V and J genes are TRBV6-1 and TRBJ1-1, with 11 bases lining up with TRBD1. V shed 7 bases, J shed 4 bases, and the junction held 5 bases outside the gene matches. Per the germline V gene, CDR1 is MNHNS and CDR2 is SASEGT. The CDR3 sequence is 14 residues long. CDR3 nucleotides: TGTGCCAGCACCGGGACAGGGGGGAGCACTGAAGCTTTCTTT. Amino acids: CASTGTGGSTEAFF.

The chain's CDR3 is CASSLAGGRQETQYF. The CDR3 nucleotides read TGTGCCAGCAGCTTAGCCGGGGGGAGGCAAGAGACCCAGTACTTC. The V and J genes are TRBV7-2 and TRBJ2-5; 7 bases are a match to TRBD2. Germline CDR1 and CDR2: SGHTA and FQGNSA. The V segment lost 0 bases and the J segment 2 bases; nucleotides outside the gene matches: 3. The CDR3 covers 15 residues.

This clonotype was observed a handful of times. The chain carries TRBV20-1 and TRBJ2-3; TRBD2 might be the D (6 bases). The CDR3 length is 14 residues. Germline loops: CDR1 DFQATT, CDR2 SNEGSKA (reference sequence). V was cut by 3 bases and J by 0 bases, with 10 bases left in between. The CDR3 protein is CSARRGVSTDTQYF. The CDR3 DNA reads as TGCAGTGCTAGGCGGGGCGTAAGCACAGATACGCAGTATTTT.

This clonotype appeared many times. The CDR3 bases are TGTGCCAGCACCCTTAAGCGGGGTCCCTACGAGCAGTACTTC. Its translation is CASTLKRGPYEQYF. The rearrangement uses TRBV21-1 and TRBJ2-7; the DNA was not used to check the table's D call, TRBD2. TRBV21-1 has pseudogene status. The CDR3 totals 14 residues.

The chain uses TRBV20-1 and TRBJ1-6; weak D call: TRBD1 (5 bases). Germline CDR1 DFQATT, CDR2 SNEGSKA (reference sequence). V lost 5 bases and J 10 bases, leaving 21 bases between the germline ends. This CDR3 region has 15 residues. CDR3 nucleotides: TGCAGTGCTCCCCCTGGCCGGGCTTCAGGGTCACCCCTCCACTTT. Its protein product is CSAPPGRASGSPLHF.

This clonotype was counted between two and nine times. The chain carries TRBV20-1 and TRBJ2-3, with TRBD2 matching 10 bases. Trimming took 3 bases from V and 3 from J; bases not matched to a gene: 15. From germline, CDR1 is DFQATT and CDR2 SNEGSKA (reference sequence). This CDR3 has 18 amino acids. This CDR3 reads CSARLAGGSSGRTDTQYF. CDR3 coding DNA: TGCAGTGCTAGGTTAGCGGGAGGAAGTTCTGGTAGGACAGATACGCAGTATTTT.

This clonotype appeared many times. The rearrangement uses TRBV15 and TRBJ1-5; D not resolved. This CDR3 is built from 14 residues. V was trimmed by 4 bases and J by 3 bases, leaving 10 bases between them. CDR1 and CDR2 (germline): LNHNV, YYDKDF (reference sequence). CDR3 amino acids: CATSTELSNQPQHF. The CDR3 nucleotides read TGTGCCACCAGCACGGAACTGTCCAATCAGCCCCAGCATTTT.

This clonotype came up a few times. The chain links TRBV12-3 or TRBV12-4 to TRBJ2-7, with 10 bases that match TRBD1. The CDR3 contains 15 residues. J gave up 2 bases and V 6 bases, and 7 bases lay outside the gene matches. In DNA form, the CDR3 reads TGTGCCAGCAGAAAGGACAGGGGGTTTACCTACGAGCAGTACTTC. This gives the protein CASRKDRGFTYEQYF.

This rearrangement joins TRBV5-1 to TRBJ2-5; 8 nucleotides align to TRBD1. Looked up from germline, CDR1 is SGHRS and CDR2 is YFSETQ. The CDR3 extends over 16 amino acids. V gave up 2 bases and J gave up 5 bases; unmatched junction bases: 11. The CDR3 region is CASSFIGQGAAETQYF. As DNA, the CDR3 is TGCGCCAGCAGCTTTATTGGACAGGGCGCCGCGGAGACCCAGTACTTC.

Only a few counts were recorded for this clonotype. V and J are TRBV9 and TRBJ2-7, with D tentatively TRBD2 (6 bases). The CDR3 loop spans 13 amino acids. Trimming shortened V by 3 bases and J by 7 bases, and 14 bases separated the two germline ends. Germline values: CDR1 SGDLS, CDR2 YYNGEE. The CDR3 is CASSANYGGEQYF. As DNA, the CDR3 is TGTGCCAGCAGCGCGAACTATGGGGGGGAGCAGTACTTC. The entire variable domain, with the rest obtained from reference TRBV9 and TRBJ2-7, is as follows: DSGVTQTPKHLITATGQRVTLRCSPRSGDLSVYWYQQSLDQGLQFLIQYYNGEERAKGNILERFSAQQFPDLHSELNLSSLELGDSALYFCASSANYGGEQYFGPGTRLTVT.

This clonotype was seen a handful of times. The chain carries TRBV11-1 and TRBJ2-1, with TRBD2 identical over 14 bases. The V gene end was trimmed by 0 bases and the J gene end by 0 bases; junction bases not matched to a gene: 4. Looked up from germline, CDR1 is SGHAT and CDR2 is FQDESV (reference sequence). The CDR3 sequence is 19 residues long. The CDR3 reads CASSLATSGRASSYNEQFF. In DNA form, the CDR3 reads TGTGCCAGCAGCTTAGCGACTAGCGGGAGGGCCTCCTCCTACAATGAGCAGTTCTTC.